The entry that follows covers one TCR beta chain sequence. Its matching antigen is unknown. Treatment given: oral pan-JAK inhibitor, 5-10 mg twice daily. Sampling of alopecia areata patients yielded lesional scalp punch biopsies as well as peripheral blood. Germline V CDR1 and CDR2: LNHNV, YYDKDF (reference sequence). There are 14 residues in the CDR3. V trimming: 7 bases; J trimming: 6 bases; junction bases outside the gene matches: 3. The sample comes from a study of CD8+ T cells in alopecia areata. General study points: Among the 100 top clones, expanded CD8+ clones, like scalp clonality, were significantly decreased by tofacitinib. Scalp sample data also include resident alphabeta T cells from normal skin.

Extracted RNA was reverse transcribed into cDNA, the sequencing template. Only in-frame clones appear in the TCRdb table, and some are missing; sequencing was by immunoSEQ multiplex PCR. The table lists some 100,000 clones, about 54% of them singletons. The chain recombines TRBV15 with TRBJ2-1; TRBD2 matches 13 bases. The material was CD8+ T cells sorted from blood, obtained at week 4, from a patient treated with tofacitinib. The source is a human donor with alopecia areata. DNA for the CDR3: TGTGCCACCACGGGACTAGCGGGGCCCAATGAGCAGTTCTTC. This codes for CATTGLAGPNEQFF.